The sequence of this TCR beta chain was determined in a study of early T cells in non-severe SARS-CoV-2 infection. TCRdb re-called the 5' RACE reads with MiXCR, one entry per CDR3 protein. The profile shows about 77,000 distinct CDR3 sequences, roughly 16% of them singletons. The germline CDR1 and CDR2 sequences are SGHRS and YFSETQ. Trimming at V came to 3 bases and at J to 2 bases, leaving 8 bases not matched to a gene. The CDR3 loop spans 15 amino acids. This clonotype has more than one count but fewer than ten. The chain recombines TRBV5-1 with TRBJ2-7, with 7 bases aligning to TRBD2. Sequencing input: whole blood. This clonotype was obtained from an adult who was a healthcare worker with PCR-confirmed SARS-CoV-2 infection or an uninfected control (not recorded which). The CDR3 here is CASSSGPGGAYEQYF. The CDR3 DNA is TGCGCCAGCAGCTCAGGCCCGGGGGGAGCCTACGAGCAGTACTTC. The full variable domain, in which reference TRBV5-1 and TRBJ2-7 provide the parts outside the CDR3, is KAGVTQTPRYLIKTRGQQVTLSCSPISGHRSVSWYQQTPGQGLQFLFEYFSETQRNKGNFPGRFSGRQFSNSRSEMNVSTLELGDSALYLCASSSGPGGAYEQYFGPGTRLTVT.